This paragraph reports one T cell receptor beta chain. Its target is not known. These data originate in a study of Graves' ophthalmopathy and Graves' hyperthyroidism. Study-wide results and limits: A majority of expanded thyroid clonotypes exceeding 0.001 frequency were likewise present in blood.

Amplifying from RNA transcripts, the study obtained TCR beta CDR3 regions. A first-round RT-PCR used HTBI primers, followed by a second-round multiplex PCR. One entry per CDR3 protein results from TCRdb running MiXCR on the multiplex PCR reads. The data contain about 1.1 million distinct CDR3 sequences, about 35% of them singletons. The CDR3 is made up of 17 amino acids. V was trimmed by 6 bases and J by 1 base, leaving 19 bases between them. The TCR comes from an adult man with Graves' hyperthyroidism. The chain couples TRBV12-3 or TRBV12-4 to TRBJ1-5; tentatively, D is TRBD1 (6 bases). The sample consisted of peripheral blood or thyroid tissue (not recorded which). The CDR3 here is CASSFGSDRLSNQPQHF. In DNA form, the CDR3 reads TGTGCCAGCAGCTTTGGATCCGACAGGTTGAGCAATCAGCCCCAGCATTTT.